This T cell receptor (beta chain) derives from a study of blood T cell repertoires in COVID-19. Sequenced by immunoSEQ multiplex PCR; TCRdb stores in-frame clones only, minus some. The table lists 320,000 or so clones, more than 85% of them singletons. V lost 4 bases to trimming and J lost 0 bases, with 16 bases between them. The CDR3 has 17 residues. Germline CDR1 reads SGHRS; CDR2 reads YFSETQ. Participants were aged roughly 18 to 89 years, lived in about 26 US areas, and enrolled virtually. Cohort placement rested on clinical history that participants reported themselves. The sequenced material came from PBMCs or T cells enriched from blood (not recorded which). The gene calls are TRBV5-1 and TRBJ2-2, with no clear D. This clonotype was obtained from a woman aged 30 to 39 who had recovered from COVID-19. CDR3 sequence reads: CASSPAAPVSNTGELFF. As DNA, the CDR3 is TGCGCCAGCAGCCCCGCTGCTCCGGTCTCGAACACCGGGGAGCTGTTTTTT.